A selection of T cell receptor beta chains follows, all from one sample in a study of cytomegalovirus exposure and HLA in healthy donors. Using immunoSEQ multiplex PCR, the repertoire was profiled, and TCRdb retains in-frame clones only, with some absent. There are 200,000 to 250,000 clones in the sample; more than 75% occur only once, and about 2.5% lies in the top ten. Input material: PBMCs. These receptors came from a woman in her 40s in good health and CMV-seronegative. Each CDR3 is given without its conserved first and last residue. A clone size is listed for some rows: how often the clone was seen (once, few, many), or a class if it is expanded.

clone_size,j_call,v_call,cdr3_aa
.,TRBJ2-3,TRBV27,ASRLWDRGTDTQY
.,.,TRBV10-3,AISGGSSYEQY
once,TRBJ2-7,TRBV19,ASSWTSGNYEQY
few,TRBJ1-1,TRBV6-1,ASSVTGMNTEAF
.,TRBJ2-7,TRBV5-1,ASSAVGEAPYEQY
few,TRBJ1-2,TRBV7-9,ASSLGVQAYGYT
.,TRBJ1-4,TRBV28,ASRGGLNEKLF
.,TRBJ2-7,TRBV19,ASSTSGLAHPYEQY
.,TRBJ2-1,TRBV2,ASSSRQGAMNEQF
.,TRBJ2-7,TRBV10-3,AISDLAVPYEQY
.,TRBJ2-1,TRBV4-1,ASSQGYGRLARVRNEQF
.,TRBJ2-7,TRBV18,ASSPYSGLAGGREQY
.,TRBJ2-1,TRBV7-2,ASSYAQGSDEQF
.,TRBJ1-5,TRBV5-4,ASSFSIGTESNQPQH
.,TRBJ1-4,TRBV19,ASSDTGLANEKLF
.,TRBJ1-2,TRBV7-9,ASSLGGVVYGYT
.,TRBJ2-3,TRBV19,ASSQSDRGLTDTQY